This T cell receptor (beta chain) comes out of a study of identical twins. This clonotype was seen a handful of times. Antigen unknown. This CDR3 is 14 amino acids long. CDR1 and CDR2 from the germline V gene are LNHDA and SQIVND (reference sequence). The V and J ends lost 0 bases and 14 bases respectively, with 17 bases between them. Broader study findings: Twins showed weaker excess sharing in their beta out-of-frame sequences. Abundant beta clonotypes from cord blood bore fewer insertions; memory repertoires lacked this pattern.

TCRdb processed the 5' RACE reads anew with MiXCR; each CDR3 protein has one entry. The table shows around 230,000 distinct CDR3 sequences, with approximately 5.9% occurring only once. The same data also went into a second study, on T cells expressing NK-cell markers.

This rearrangement joins TRBV19 to TRBJ2-1, with D tentatively TRBD1 (6 bases). The sequenced material came from CD8+ T cells sorted from blood. The origin of this receptor is a woman between 18 and 30 years old in good health. CDR3 loop: CASSIDRGVYNEFF. In DNA form, the CDR3 reads TGTGCCAGTAGTATAGACAGGGGAGTGTACAATGAGTTCTTC.